This is a list of T cell receptor beta chains from one sample in a study of blood T cell repertoires in COVID-19. Only in-frame clones appear in the TCRdb table, and some are missing; sequencing was by immunoSEQ multiplex PCR. The sample carries about 140,000 clones, 75% to 90% recorded once. Input material: peripheral blood. These receptor sequences come from a woman older than 75 with acute or convalescent COVID-19. Each CDR3 is given with its conserved first and last residue. D genes are given only for firm matches. Clone size is stated in some rows and not others, as once, few, many or a class when expanded.

TRBV7-6	-	TRBJ1-3	-	TGTGCCAGCAGCTTAAACAGGGCAAATTCTGGAAACACCATATATTTT	CASSLNRANSGNTIYF
TRBV12-3/TRBV12-4	TRBD2	TRBJ2-5	-	TGTGCCAGCAGTTTTGGGACTAAAGAGACCCAGTACTTC	CASSFGTKETQYF
TRBV19	-	TRBJ2-6	-	TGTGCCAGTAGTTCCCATGCGGGCCTGATCTCTGGGGCCAACGTCCTGACTTTC	CASSSHAGLISGANVLTF
TRBV18	TRBD2	TRBJ2-3	-	TGTGCCAGCTCACTCGGACTAGCGGGGGTTGGCATGGATACGCAGTATTTT	CASSLGLAGVGMDTQYF
TRBV18	TRBD2	TRBJ2-5	-	TGTGCCAGCTCACCGAATAGCGGGGGGGCCCAAGAGACCCAGTACTTC	CASSPNSGGAQETQYF
TRBV7-8	-	TRBJ1-2	-	TGTGCCAGCAGTTCCTCGGGGAACTATGGCTACACCTTC	CASSSSGNYGYTF
TRBV5-4	TRBD2	TRBJ2-1	-	TGTGCCAGCAGCTCCGGACTAGCGGGGGGTTACAATGAGCAGTTCTTC	CASSSGLAGGYNEQFF
TRBV27	TRBD1	TRBJ2-2	-	TGTGCCAGCAGTTTAAGGGGGACAGGGGAGACCACCGGGGAGCTGTTTTTT	CASSLRGTGETTGELFF
TRBV7-9	-	TRBJ1-2	-	TGTGCCAGCAGCTTCGTTACAGGGAACTATGGCTACACCTTC	CASSFVTGNYGYTF
TRBV5-4	TRBD2	TRBJ2-1	-	TGTGCCAGCACCCCTAGCGGGCAAAAATCCTACAATGAGCAGTTCTTC	CASTPSGQKSYNEQFF
TRBV29-1	-	TRBJ1-3	-	TGCAGCGTTGAAGAACAGACTGGAAACACCATATATTTT	CSVEEQTGNTIYF
TRBV18	TRBD1	TRBJ1-1	-	TGTGCCAGCTCACAGACAGGGGGCACTGAAGCTTTCTTT	CASSQTGGTEAFF
TRBV5-6	TRBD1	TRBJ2-7	-	TGTGCCAGCAGCCCCCGGGACAGCTCCTACGAGCAGTACTTC	CASSPRDSSYEQYF
TRBV10-3	TRBD1	TRBJ1-5	-	TGTGCCATCAGTGAGTCTGGACAGGGGATGGGTCAGCCCCAGCATTTT	CAISESGQGMGQPQHF
TRBV4-3	-	TRBJ1-5	-	TGCGCCAGCAGCCAAGATTGGGCAGTTCATCGCAATCAGCCCCAGCATTTT	CASSQDWAVHRNQPQHF
TRBV7-8	TRBD1	TRBJ1-3	-	TGTGCCAGCAGCCGCGGGGACAGCCTCTCCTACTCTGGAAACACCATATATTTT	CASSRGDSLSYSGNTIYF
TRBV2	-	TRBJ1-6	-	TGTGCCAGCAGCATGACAGTTTATAATTCACCCCTCCACTTT	CASSMTVYNSPLHF
TRBV5-1	-	TRBJ1-1	-	TGCGCCAGCAGCCCGGACGGGGGTGGCACTGAAGCTTTCTTT	CASSPDGGGTEAFF
TRBV2	-	TRBJ2-3	-	TGTGCCAGCAGTGTTGGGGGGGCGAATACGCAGTATTTT	CASSVGGANTQYF
TRBV19	-	TRBJ1-5	once	TGTGCCAGTACCCGGGTCTTAGAAAGCAATCAGCCCCAGCATTTT	CASTRVLESNQPQHF
TRBV7-8	TRBD1	TRBJ1-6	-	TGTGCCAGCAGCCTTAAGCAGGGGGCCTTCTATAATTCACCCCTCCACTTT	CASSLKQGAFYNSPLHF
TRBV29-1	-	TRBJ2-2	-	TGCAGCGTTGTTGGAGGCGGGGAGCTGTTTTTT	CSVVGGGELFF
TRBV4-2	-	TRBJ1-2	-	TGTGCCAGCAGCCAAGATCCCGGCGGCACTCCCTATGGCTACACCTTC	CASSQDPGGTPYGYTF
TRBV10-3	TRBD1	TRBJ2-7	-	TGTGCCATCAACCCCGGGACAGACTTCTACGAGCAGTACTTC	CAINPGTDFYEQYF
TRBV5-4	TRBD2	TRBJ2-1	-	TGTGCCAGCAGCTTGGTTTCTAGCGGGGGGGTCTACAATGAGCAGTTCTTC	CASSLVSSGGVYNEQFF
TRBV7-2	-	TRBJ2-2	-	TGTGCCAGCAGCTTAGTAGAAGTTAGGAACACCGGGGAGCTGTTTTTT	CASSLVEVRNTGELFF
TRBV19	-	TRBJ2-7	-	TGTGCCAGTAGCGGGGGGCCAGCCTACGAGCAGTACTTC	CASSGGPAYEQYF
TRBV30	TRBD1	TRBJ1-2	-	TGTGCCTGTCTGGACAGGGGGAATGGCTACACCTTC	CACLDRGNGYTF
TRBV30	TRBD1	TRBJ2-5	-	TGTGCCTGGAGTGTACTGGACCCAGGGGGGACCCAGTACTTC	CAWSVLDPGGTQYF
TRBV5-1	-	TRBJ2-7	-	TGCGCCAGCAGCTTGACAGGTGCGTACGAGCAGTACTTC	CASSLTGAYEQYF
TRBV5-4	-	TRBJ2-1	-	TGTGCCAGCAGCTCCGGGACTCCCGGTGAGCAGTTCTTC	CASSSGTPGEQFF
TRBV6-4	TRBD1	TRBJ2-2	-	TGTGCCAGCAGTGCGGGGACAGGTGGCACCGGGGAGCTGTTTTTT	CASSAGTGGTGELFF
TRBV6-1	-	TRBJ1-2	-	TGTGCCAGCAGTGAGGTTCGCACAGGGAAGACTGGCTACACCTTC	CASSEVRTGKTGYTF
TRBV19	-	TRBJ1-2	-	TGTGCCAGTAGTATAGATACACCCCGAGGAGGCTACACCTTC	CASSIDTPRGGYTF
TRBV25-1	TRBD1	TRBJ2-5	once	TGTGCCAGCAGTGAAGGGGGACAGGGCCAGACCCAGTACTTC	CASSEGGQGQTQYF
TRBV7-2	-	TRBJ2-7	-	TGTGCCAGCAGCTCACAGCCTGCCTCCGAGCAGTACTTC	CASSSQPASEQYF
TRBV27	-	TRBJ1-2	-	TGTGCCAGCAGTTTATCTGGGGGCGAGGGTGGCTACACCTTC	CASSLSGGEGGYTF
TRBV20-1	-	TRBJ1-1	-	TGCAGTGCTAGGGGGCAAGCTGAAGCTTTCTTT	CSARGQAEAFF
TRBV5-1	TRBD1	TRBJ2-5	-	TGCGCCAGCAGCACAACGGGGACAGGGGGCCGGGAGACCCAGTACTTC	CASSTTGTGGRETQYF
TRBV5-1	TRBD1	TRBJ2-3	-	TGCGCCAGCAGCGTTAGGGACAGCACCACAGATACGCAGTATTTT	CASSVRDSTTDTQYF
TRBV10-3	TRBD1	TRBJ1-2	-	TGTGCCATCAGTGGGACAGGGGGCGCGGGAGATGGCTACACCTTC	CAISGTGGAGDGYTF
TRBV4-3	TRBD1	TRBJ1-2	-	TGCGCCAGCAGCCAAGATCACGGGACAGGGTTTCACGGCTACACCTTC	CASSQDHGTGFHGYTF
TRBV5-1	TRBD1	TRBJ2-7	-	TGCGCCAGCAGCCCTTGGGTAGTGGGACAGGGGGCAGGGGAGCAGTACTTC	CASSPWVVGQGAGEQYF
TRBV19	-	TRBJ1-1	-	TGTGCCAGTAGTCTAGAAGGGAGGAAGAACACTGAAGCTTTCTTT	CASSLEGRKNTEAFF
TRBV28	-	TRBJ2-7	-	TGTGCCAGCATTTCGTCCTACGAGCAGTACTTC	CASISSYEQYF
TRBV5-6	-	TRBJ1-1	-	TGTGCCAGCAGCTTCATAACAGGAGCCCAATTGGACACTGAAGCTTTCTTT	CASSFITGAQLDTEAFF
TRBV11-3	-	TRBJ2-3	-	TGTGCCAGCAGCTTAGGTGTCCAGCCCGGGGGCACAGATACGCAGTATTTT	CASSLGVQPGGTDTQYF
TRBV6-5	-	TRBJ2-7	-	TGTGCCAGCAGTTATGAACTTACAGGGTTCGAGCAGTACTTC	CASSYELTGFEQYF
TRBV19	-	TRBJ1-2	-	TGTGCCAGTAGTATGGGGCCTGTCCTGTATGGCTACACCTTC	CASSMGPVLYGYTF
TRBV4-1	TRBD2	TRBJ2-5	-	TGCGCCAGCAGCCAAGATAGGTTCAAACTAGCGGAACAAGAGACCCAGTACTTC	CASSQDRFKLAEQETQYF
TRBV7-3	TRBD1	TRBJ1-1	-	TGTGCCAGCAGCTTAAGCCCTGGGACAGGGGAAGGTGTCACTGAAGCTTTCTTT	CASSLSPGTGEGVTEAFF
TRBV25-1	-	TRBJ2-2	once	TGTGCCAGCAGGGTTGGGGGGATGTTTACCGGGGAGCTGTTTTTT	CASRVGGMFTGELFF
TRBV7-2	-	TRBJ1-1	-	TGTGCCAGCAGCCAACCCTGGACAGTTAGGAGTGAAGCTTTCTTT	CASSQPWTVRSEAFF
TRBV6-5	-	TRBJ1-1	-	TGTGCCAGTCGGCTTAAGGGGTTCAACACTGAAGCTTTCTTT	CASRLKGFNTEAFF
TRBV3-1/TRBV3-2	-	TRBJ2-2	-	TGTGCCAGCAGCATACTCGGGGGAACCGGGGAGCTGTTTTTT	CASSILGGTGELFF
TRBV30	-	TRBJ1-1	-	TGTGCCTGGAGTGTAGCCTCGTCAGGGATCACTGAAGCTTTCTTT	CAWSVASSGITEAFF
TRBV6-2/TRBV6-3	TRBD1	TRBJ1-2	-	TGTGCCAGCAGTTGGACAGGGGGCCCCTATGGCTACACCTTC	CASSWTGGPYGYTF
TRBV2	-	TRBJ1-3	-	TGTGCCAGCAGCGCGCGATTACAGGGCTCTGGAAACACCATATATTTT	CASSARLQGSGNTIYF
TRBV6-1	TRBD1	TRBJ1-3	-	TGTGCCAGCAGTGCGACAGGGATCGGGTCTGGAAACACCATATATTTT	CASSATGIGSGNTIYF
TRBV21-1	-	TRBJ2-1	-	TGTGCCAGCAGAACACAGGGAAGCTCCTACAATGAGCAGTTCTTC	CASRTQGSSYNEQFF